The next 25 T cell receptor beta chains were all read from a single sample in a study of blood T cell repertoires in COVID-19. Assay used: immunoSEQ multiplex PCR; TCRdb lists only in-frame clones, some missing. The sample lists approximately 240,000 clones, 88% seen once, with 2.1% in the top ten. Sequences were obtained from peripheral blood. The receptor set was obtained from a middle-aged woman who had recovered from COVID-19.

This chain joins TRBV3-1 (or the pseudogene TRBV3-2) and TRBJ2-2; D unclear. V was trimmed by 4 bases and J by 1 base, leaving 7 bases between them. Germline V CDR1 and CDR2: LGHDT, YNNKEL (reference sequence). The CDR3 runs 14 residues. This chain's CDR3 is CASSPTRNTGELFF. In nucleotides, the CDR3 is TGTGCCAGCAGCCCAACTCGGAACACCGGGGAGCTGTTTTTT.

V usage is TRBV2 and J usage is TRBJ2-1; 8 nucleotides agree with TRBD2. The CDR3 is 15 residues long. The germline gives CDR1 SNHLY, CDR2 FYNNEI. V dropped 7 bases and J dropped 7; count of bases not matched to a gene: 12. CDR3 region: CASTTAGGIPNEQFF. CDR3 nucleotide sequence: TGTGCCAGCACAACGGCGGGGGGCATACCGAATGAGCAGTTCTTC.

With regard to this clone: One end of the junction fails to match germline, which may point to a read error. This chain links TRBV18 with TRBJ2-7, with D perhaps matching TRBD1 (6 bases). The CDR3 has 11 amino acids. Germline lookup yields CDR1 KGHSH and CDR2 LQKENI. CDR3 nucleotide sequence: TGTGCCAGCTCCCCAGGACAGTTAAAGGACTTC. Residues: CASSPGQLKDF.

V gene TRBV7-2 combines with J gene TRBJ2-7; 7 bases line up with TRBD1. V gave up 7 bases and J gave up 5 bases; unmatched junction bases: 5. The CDR3 has 12 residues. The germline V gene encodes CDR1 SGHTA and CDR2 FQGNSA. CDR3 residues: CASTDRVNEQYF. The CDR3 nucleotides read TGTGCCAGCACTGACAGGGTTAACGAGCAGTACTTC.

The CDR3 sequence is CASSLTMGTDYGYTF. In DNA, the CDR3 is TGTGCCAGCAGCTTAACTATGGGGACAGACTATGGCTACACCTTC. The chain employs TRBV7-2 and TRBJ1-2, with 7 bases lining up with TRBD1. This CDR3 has 15 amino acids. With V trimmed by 2 bases and J by 3 bases, 6 bases remained unmatched. Germline assignment: CDR1 SGHTA and CDR2 FQGNSA.

The chain recombines TRBV28 with TRBJ1-2, with TRBD1 matching over 9 bases. With 4 bases clipped from V and 0 bases from J, the junction kept 3 bases outside the gene matches. Looked up from germline, CDR1 is MDHEN and CDR2 is SYDVKM. The CDR3 loop spans 15 amino acids. CDR3 DNA: TGTGCCAGCAGTTCACAGGGGGCCTCTAACTATGGCTACACCTTC. Translation: CASSSQGASNYGYTF.

The chain has TRBV6-4 and TRBJ2-1; 11 nucleotides agree with TRBD2. The J segment lost 6 bases and the V segment lost 2 bases, leaving 3 bases of the junction unmatched. This CDR3 comprises 15 residues. Germline CDR1 MRHNA, CDR2 SNTAGT. CDR3 residues: CASSDEGLAANEQFF. DNA of the CDR3: TGTGCCAGCAGTGACGAGGGACTAGCGGCCAATGAGCAGTTCTTC.

The chain carries TRBV10-3 and TRBJ2-7; the D gene is possibly TRBD2 (7 bases). Germline loops: CDR1 ENHRY, CDR2 SYGVKD. The CDR3 runs to 15 residues. Trimming shortened V by 2 bases and J by 3 bases, and 14 bases separated the two germline ends. CDR3 protein: CAISEARGGDYEQYF. The CDR3 nucleotides are TGTGCCATCAGTGAGGCCAGGGGAGGGGACTACGAGCAGTACTTC.

As regards this clone: The sample holds other DNA sequences that translate to the same CDR3. The chain employs TRBV2 and TRBJ1-2; perhaps TRBD1 as D (5 bases). CDR3 length: 12 residues. Germline V gene lookup returns CDR1 SNHLY and CDR2 FYNNEI. Trimming took 2 bases from V and 4 from J, leaving 5 bases between them. The CDR3 reads CASSEQGYGYTF. In DNA form, the CDR3 reads TGTGCCAGCAGTGAACAGGGCTATGGCTACACCTTC.

V usage is TRBV6-4 and J usage is TRBJ1-6; D unresolved. Germline CDR1 is MRHNA and CDR2 is SNTAGT. This CDR3 has 14 amino acids. The V and J ends lost 0 bases and 8 bases respectively, with 8 bases between them. The CDR3 DNA reads as TGTGCCAGCAGTGACTCTGTGAGGCATTCACCCCTCCACTTT. Translating gives CASSDSVRHSPLHF.

The chain is built from TRBV3-1 (or the pseudogene TRBV3-2) and TRBJ1-6; D is ambiguous. The CDR3 totals 15 residues. V lost 1 base and J 4 bases, leaving 8 bases between the germline ends. CDR1 is LGHDT, CDR2 YNNKEL, per germline (reference sequence). CDR3 sequence (DNA): TGTGCCAGCAGCCAAGGTACGGGGTATAATTCACCCCTCCACTTT. Amino acids: CASSQGTGYNSPLHF.

The rearrangement links TRBV15 to TRBJ2-7; TRBD1 aligns across 10 bases. The CDR3 length is 19 residues. In germline, CDR1 is LNHNV, CDR2 YYDKDF (reference sequence). V dropped 1 base and J dropped 3; count of bases not matched to a gene: 15. This chain's CDR3 is CATSRGRLRGQGFIYEQYF. The CDR3 DNA reads as TGTGCCACCAGCAGAGGACGATTGCGGGGACAGGGGTTCATCTACGAGCAGTACTTC.

This sequence joins TRBV5-1 and TRBJ2-3; 9 positions agree with TRBD1. With V trimmed by 4 bases and J by 2 bases, 8 bases remained unmatched. There are 16 residues in the CDR3. CDR1 and CDR2 (germline): SGHRS, YFSETQ. CDR3 sequence reads: CASSLGTGGSTDTQYF. CDR3 sequence (DNA): TGCGCCAGCAGCCTCGGTACAGGGGGCTCCACAGATACGCAGTATTTT.

This clone was observed a few times. The chain recombines TRBV7-9 with TRBJ2-7; 10 bases agree with TRBD1. The CDR3 is made up of 17 amino acids. V lost 4 bases and J lost 1; bases outside the gene matches: 10. Germline-derived CDR1 and CDR2 are SEHNR and FQNEAQ (reference sequence). As DNA, the CDR3 is TGTGCCAGCAGCTACGACCCACCGGGACAGGGGTCCTACGAGCAGTACTTC. Amino acids: CASSYDPPGQGSYEQYF.

The CDR3 DNA is TGTGCCAGCAGATGGGGGCGAGGTAACACTGAAGCTTTCTTT. Residues: CASRWGRGNTEAFF. The V call is TRBV6-5, the J call TRBJ1-1, with a weak D call TRBD1 (6 bases). V lost 6 bases to trimming and J lost 2 bases, with 13 bases between them. The CDR3 totals 14 residues. Germline loops: CDR1 MNHEY, CDR2 SVGAGI.

This clone was recorded at least ten times. The rearrangement links TRBV2 to TRBJ2-3; 16 bases fit TRBD2. Germline trimming cut 4 bases from V and 1 base from J; bases unmatched to any gene: 5. Germline lookup yields CDR1 SNHLY and CDR2 FYNNEI. The CDR3 has 18 amino acids. CDR3 DNA: TGTGCCAGCAGTGGATCAGGGACTAGCGGGAGGGGCACAGATACGCAGTATTTT. It encodes CASSGSGTSGRGTDTQYF. Variable domain in full (rest from reference TRBV2 and TRBJ2-3): EPEVTQTPSHQVTQMGQEVILRCVPISNHLYFYWYRQILGQKVEFLVSFYNNEISEKSEIFDDQFSVERPDGSNFTLKIRSTKLEDSAMYFCASSGSGTSGRGTDTQYFGPGTRLTVL.

The sample holds one count of this clone. V gene TRBV6-5 combines with J gene TRBJ1-2, with D hard to call. Germline V gene data show CDR1 as MNHEY and CDR2 as SVGAGI. The CDR3 contains 13 residues. V was cut by 6 bases and J by 4 bases, with 12 bases left in between. The CDR3 protein is CASSRDGGYGYTF. CDR3 in DNA: TGTGCCAGCAGCCGCGATGGAGGCTATGGCTACACCTTC.

The chain employs TRBV2 and TRBJ1-5; 7 bases map to TRBD1. The V segment lost 10 bases and the J segment 2 bases; nucleotides outside the gene matches: 5. Per the germline V gene, CDR1 is SNHLY and CDR2 is FYNNEI. The length of the CDR3 is 13 residues. The CDR3 DNA reads TGTGCCACAGACAGGGAGGGCAATCAGCCCCAGCATTTT. It codes for CATDREGNQPQHF.

The J gene is TRBJ1-1, the V gene TRBV5-4; TRBD1 aligns across 11 bases. The CDR3 totals 15 residues. The germline V gene encodes CDR1 SGHNT and CDR2 YYREEE (reference sequence). With V trimmed by 0 bases and J by 5 bases, 3 bases remained unmatched. The DNA of the CDR3 is TGTGCCAGCAGCTTGGCAGGGACAGGGGGAACTGAAGCTTTCTTT. Its protein product is CASSLAGTGGTEAFF.

The genes are TRBV27 and TRBJ2-1, with 7 bases identical to TRBD2. Trimming removed 4 bases from V and 8 bases from J; junction bases left unmatched: 11. The CDR3 runs 15 residues. Germline V gene data show CDR1 as MNHEY and CDR2 as SMNVEV (reference sequence). The CDR3 sequence: CASSSRREMSYEQFF. In DNA, the CDR3 is TGTGCCAGCAGTTCCCGGCGGGAGATGAGCTATGAGCAGTTCTTC.

The J gene is TRBJ2-1, the V gene TRBV14; 9 bases match TRBD1. The length of the CDR3 is 16 residues. Germline V gene data show CDR1 as SGHDN and CDR2 as FVKESK. With 1 base clipped from V and 10 bases from J, the junction kept 11 bases outside the gene matches. Here the CDR3 DNA reads TGTGCCAGCAGCCAAGGGTGGGGGACAGGGCTTGACGAGCAGTTCTTC. Its protein is CASSQGWGTGLDEQFF.

This chain joins TRBV11-3 and TRBJ1-2; D is possibly TRBD1 (6 bases). This CDR3 has 16 amino acids. Germline CDR1 is SGHNT and CDR2 is YENEEA. The V end lost 4 bases, the J end lost 4 bases, and 19 bases lay between the germline ends. The CDR3: CASSSTWGGSLYGYTF. CDR3 bases: TGTGCCAGCAGCTCGACGTGGGGGGGCAGCCTCTATGGCTACACCTTC.

The V gene is TRBV5-5, the J gene TRBJ2-7; D perhaps matches TRBD2 (5 bases). The CDR3 sequence is 12 residues long. Per the germline V gene, CDR1 is SGHKS and CDR2 is YYEKEE (reference sequence). V was trimmed by 4 bases and J by 4 bases, leaving 9 bases between them. Here the CDR3 reads CASSPGGYEQYF. The CDR3 DNA reads TGTGCCAGCAGCCCCGGAGGATACGAGCAGTACTTC.

The V gene is TRBV4-1, the J gene TRBJ2-2; D remains unclear. V lost 2 bases and J lost 4, with 11 bases in between. The CDR3 extends over 15 amino acids. CDR1 and CDR2 from the germline V gene are MGHRA and YSYEKL. The CDR3 protein is CASSQSLSSTGELFF. CDR3 coding DNA: TGCGCCAGCAGCCAATCGCTCTCCAGCACCGGGGAGCTGTTTTTT.

The rearrangement joins TRBV18 to TRBJ1-4; 7 bases align to TRBD1. J gave up 0 bases and V 3 bases, and 10 bases lay outside the gene matches. This CDR3 contains 18 residues. Germline lookup yields CDR1 KGHSH and CDR2 LQKENI. The CDR3 region has the DNA TGTGCCAGCTCACCCCAGGGGGGAGTAAAGGCAACTAATGAAAAACTGTTTTTT. Amino acid sequence: CASSPQGGVKATNEKLFF.